The 29 T cell receptor beta chains below were found in one sample sequenced in a study of blood T cell repertoires in COVID-19. Assay used: immunoSEQ multiplex PCR; TCRdb lists only in-frame clones, some missing. The sample holds about 74,000 clones; almost 85% are singletons and the top ten take over 35%. Sequencing used peripheral blood. These receptors came from an older man with acute or convalescent COVID-19.

The rearrangement joins TRBV28 to TRBJ2-3; 7 bases match TRBD2. CDR3 size: 14 residues. Germline V CDR1 and CDR2: MDHEN, SYDVKM. The V gene end was trimmed by 3 bases and the J gene end by 6 bases; junction bases not matched to a gene: 6. CDR3 region: CASSFGGGWDTQYF. The CDR3 bases are TGTGCCAGCAGTTTCGGGGGAGGGTGGGATACGCAGTATTTT.

The CDR3 region is CASSGGTGSSTDTQYF. In nucleotides, the CDR3 is TGTGCCAGCAGCGGGGGGACAGGTTCTAGCACAGATACGCAGTATTTT. This chain uses TRBV7-2 with TRBJ2-3; 8 positions agree with TRBD1. The CDR3 runs 16 residues. The V and J ends lost 5 bases and 0 bases, in that order; junction bases with no gene match: 7. Germline CDR1 reads SGHTA; CDR2 reads FQGNSA.

This clone is a singleton in its sample. The rearrangement joins TRBV7-3 to TRBJ2-6; D is undetermined. V was trimmed by 5 bases and J by 2 bases, leaving 13 bases between them. The CDR3 loop spans 16 amino acids. Looked up from germline, CDR1 is SGHTA and CDR2 is FQGTGA. The CDR3 sequence is CASSPPRRPGANVLTF. CDR3 nucleotides: TGTGCCAGCAGCCCACCTAGACGGCCTGGGGCCAACGTCCTGACTTTC. Variable domain in full (rest from reference TRBV7-3 and TRBJ2-6): GAGVSQTPSNKVTEKGKYVELRCDPISGHTALYWYRQSLGQGPEFLIYFQGTGAADDSGLPNDRFFAVRPEGSVSTLKIQRTERGDSAVYLCASSPPRRPGANVLTFGAGSRLTVL.

The J gene is TRBJ2-1, the V gene TRBV24-1; 11 positions match TRBD1. V lost 5 bases, J lost 4 bases, and 6 bases stayed unmatched. Per the germline V gene, CDR1 is KGHDR and CDR2 is SFDVKD. The CDR3 runs 16 residues. For the CDR3, the DNA is TGTGCCACCAGTGCGGGCGGGACAGGGGGTTACAATGAGCAGTTCTTC. Translated: CATSAGGTGGYNEQFF.

This chain joins TRBV15 and TRBJ1-6, with no clear D. Germline lookup yields CDR1 LNHNV and CDR2 YYDKDF (reference sequence). The CDR3 covers 17 residues. Between the trimmed V and J ends, which lost 0 bases and 7 bases, there was a span of 16 bases. Here the CDR3 DNA reads TGTGCCACCAGCAGAGATCTGTTGGCATTGACAAATTCACCCCTCCACTTT. Residues: CATSRDLLALTNSPLHF.

The chain uses TRBV7-2 and TRBJ1-3, with a tentative D call TRBD1 (5 bases). Germline loops: CDR1 SGHTA, CDR2 FQGNSA. The CDR3 contains 15 residues. Trimming cost V 1 base and J 4 bases, with 11 bases left between them. This chain's CDR3 is CASSLGGLGGNTIYF. The DNA for the CDR3 is TGTGCCAGCAGCTTAGGGGGCCTGGGGGGAAACACCATATATTTT.

This clone was seen just once. This chain connects TRBV4-1 to TRBJ2-1; no clear D. V was shortened by 1 base and J by 11 bases, with 9 bases between the two germline ends. This CDR3 has 12 residues. CDR1 MGHRA and CDR2 YSYEKL come from the germline V gene. The CDR3 reads CASSQGTEKQFF. The CDR3, as DNA: TGCGCCAGCAGCCAAGGAACAGAGAAGCAGTTCTTC.

The V gene is TRBV4-2, the J gene TRBJ1-4; possibly TRBD1 for D (5 bases). Germline V gives CDR1 LGHNA, CDR2 YNFKEQ. The CDR3 totals 14 residues. V shed 0 bases and J shed 8 bases, with 10 bases lying between them. The CDR3 sequence is CASSQDRAREKLFF. For the CDR3, the DNA is TGTGCCAGCAGCCAAGACAGGGCAAGGGAAAAACTGTTTTTT.

The V gene is TRBV19, the J gene TRBJ1-1, with 7 bases identical to TRBD1. Looked up from germline, CDR1 is LNHDA and CDR2 is SQIVND (reference sequence). The CDR3 covers 14 residues. V lost 4 bases and J lost 0; bases outside the gene matches: 2. Written as DNA, the CDR3 is TGTGCCAGTAGTAGGGGGACAGTGAACACTGAAGCTTTCTTT. It yields the protein CASSRGTVNTEAFF. The variable domain in full, completed from reference TRBV19 and TRBJ1-1, reads DGGITQSPKYLFRKEGQNVTLSCEQNLNHDAMYWYRQDPGQGLRLIYYSQIVNDFQKGDIAEGYSVSREKKESFPLTVTSAQKNPTAFYLCASSRGTVNTEAFFGQGTRLTVV.

The chain is built from TRBV19 and TRBJ2-5, with 7 bases matching TRBD2. The V gene's germline CDR1 is LNHDA and CDR2 SQIVND (reference sequence). V shed 1 base and J 5 bases; nucleotides not matched to a gene: 10. The CDR3 is 16 residues long. The CDR3 loop is CASSIGGGSPGETQYF. CDR3 DNA sequence: TGTGCCAGTAGTATAGGTGGCGGGAGCCCCGGGGAGACCCAGTACTTC.

The chain joins TRBV6-4 to TRBJ2-3, with 8 positions matching TRBD2. Germline V CDR1 and CDR2: MRHNA, SNTAGT. CDR3 length: 15 amino acids. Trimming cost V 5 bases and J 4 bases; bases outside gene matches: 8. This chain's CDR3 is CASSTGTRTADTQYF. The CDR3 coding sequence is TGTGCCAGCAGTACTGGGACTAGAACCGCAGATACGCAGTATTTT.

The rearrangement uses TRBV5-1 and TRBJ2-1, with D unresolved. The V end lost 2 bases, the J end lost 6 bases, and 9 bases lay between the germline ends. The CDR3 extends over 13 amino acids. Per the germline V gene, CDR1 is SGHRS and CDR2 is YFSETQ. The CDR3 loop is CASSFDLVNEQFF. CDR3 in DNA: TGCGCCAGCAGCTTTGACCTAGTCAATGAGCAGTTCTTC. Full variable domain (missing parts from reference TRBV5-1 and TRBJ2-1): KAGVTQTPRYLIKTRGQQVTLSCSPISGHRSVSWYQQTPGQGLQFLFEYFSETQRNKGNFPGRFSGRQFSNSRSEMNVSTLELGDSALYLCASSFDLVNEQFFGPGTRLTVL.

V usage is TRBV5-1 and J usage is TRBJ2-3; 8 bases map to TRBD1. The germline V gene has CDR1 SGHRS and CDR2 YFSETQ. CDR3 length equals 16 residues. With V trimmed by 4 bases and J by 5 bases, 12 bases remained unmatched. Here the CDR3 DNA reads TGCGCCAGCAGCGGCGGGACAGGACCTTCCGGAGATACGCAGTATTTT. Amino acids: CASSGGTGPSGDTQYF.

The V gene is TRBV3-1 (or the pseudogene TRBV3-2), the J gene TRBJ1-5; no clear D gene. CDR3 size: 14 residues. CDR1 is LGHDT, CDR2 YNNKEL, per germline (reference sequence). Trimming shortened V by 0 bases and J by 7 bases, and 10 bases separated the two germline ends. The CDR3 nucleotides read TGTGCCAGCAGCCAAGAAGGGAGGGAGCAGCCCCAGCATTTT. Amino acids: CASSQEGREQPQHF.

This chain joins TRBV7-2 and TRBJ2-5; 7 bases fit TRBD1. Germline V gene sequence: CDR1 SGHTA, CDR2 FQGNSA. The CDR3 consists of 16 residues. The J segment lost 0 bases and the V segment lost 4 bases, leaving 8 bases of the junction unmatched. The CDR3 region is CASSSPGQWYQETQYF. The DNA of the CDR3 is TGTGCCAGCAGCTCTCCGGGACAGTGGTACCAAGAGACCCAGTACTTC. Full variable domain (remainder filled in from reference TRBV7-2 and TRBJ2-5): GAGVSQSPSNKVTEKGKDVELRCDPISGHTALYWYRQSLGQGLEFLIYFQGNSAPDKSGLPSDRFSAERTGGSVSTLTIQRTQQEDSAVYLCASSSPGQWYQETQYFGPGTRLLVL.

V is TRBV6-6 and J is TRBJ2-2; TRBD1 is a possible D gene (6 bases). In germline, CDR1 is MNHNY, CDR2 SVGAGI (reference sequence). V lost 5 bases and J 6 bases, leaving 10 bases between the germline ends. The CDR3 is 13 residues long. As DNA, the CDR3 is TGTGCCAGCAGTAAACAGGGACCCGGGGAGCTGTTTTTT. Its translation: CASSKQGPGELFF.

This chain links TRBV10-3 with TRBJ2-1; D possibly corresponds to TRBD1 (5 bases). The germline V and J ends were trimmed by 4 bases and 8 bases, with 9 bases remaining between them. This CDR3 is built from 12 residues. Germline V gene lookup returns CDR1 ENHRY and CDR2 SYGVKD. The CDR3 sequence is CAISATGDEQFF. DNA for the CDR3: TGTGCCATCAGTGCAACAGGAGATGAGCAGTTCTTC.

This chain joins TRBV6-1 and TRBJ2-1; maybe TRBD2 (7 bases). The germline V and J ends were trimmed by 8 bases and 8 bases, with 16 bases remaining between them. The CDR3 length is 13 residues. Germline CDR1 is MNHNS and CDR2 is SASEGT. CDR3 coding DNA: TGTGCCAGCGGGGGAGGGGGTATCTATGAGCAGTTCTTC. It yields the protein CASGGGGIYEQFF.

This clone was seen a handful of times. The rearrangement links TRBV21-1 to TRBJ2-7; the D call TRBD2 from the table was never checked on the DNA. TRBV21-1 is described as a pseudogene. This CDR3 spans 14 amino acids. CDR3 sequence reads: CASSTRTGTYEQYF. The DNA for the CDR3 is TGTGCCAGCAGCACGCGGACGGGAACCTACGAGCAGTACTTC.

This chain uses TRBV7-8 with TRBJ2-1; 7 nucleotides align to TRBD2. From germline, CDR1 is SGHVS and CDR2 FQNEAQ. The V segment lost 0 bases and the J segment 7 bases; nucleotides outside the gene matches: 9. The CDR3 is 16 residues long. CDR3 region: CASSLAWDYPWNEQFF. The CDR3 nucleotides read TGTGCCAGCAGCTTAGCGTGGGACTACCCTTGGAATGAGCAGTTCTTC.

The gene calls are TRBV27 and TRBJ2-1, with D uncertain. Germline loops: CDR1 MNHEY, CDR2 SMNVEV (reference sequence). Trimming shortened V by 7 bases and J by 0 bases, and 7 bases separated the two germline ends. The CDR3 spans 13 residues. The CDR3 nucleotides are TGTGCCAGCATGGCCTTCTCCTACAATGAGCAGTTCTTC. Translation gives CASMAFSYNEQFF.

This clone was seen a handful of times. The V and J genes are TRBV30 and TRBJ2-3, with D possibly TRBD2 on 5 matching bases. Trimming left V 4 bases short and J 2 bases short, with 16 bases between. CDR3 size: 15 residues. The germline V gene has CDR1 GTSNPN and CDR2 SVGIG (reference sequence). The CDR3 coding sequence is TGTGCCTGGAATAAACTAGGCGGCCCCACAGATACGCAGTATTTT. Its translation is CAWNKLGGPTDTQYF. Drawing the rest from reference TRBV30 and TRBJ2-3, the complete variable domain is SQTIHQWPATLVQPVGSPLSLECTVEGTSNPNLYWYRQAAGRGLQLLFYSVGIGQISSEVPQNLSASRPQDRQFILSSKKLLLSDSGFYLCAWNKLGGPTDTQYFGPGTRLTVL.

The rearrangement links TRBV6-5 to TRBJ2-1; 9 nucleotides match TRBD2. This CDR3 is 13 amino acids long. CDR1 and CDR2 (germline): MNHEY, SVGAGI. V dropped 8 bases and J dropped 7; count of bases not matched to a gene: 6. The CDR3 protein is CASLSSGSNEQFF. The CDR3 DNA is TGTGCCAGCCTGAGTAGCGGGAGTAATGAGCAGTTCTTC.

V gene TRBV27 combines with J gene TRBJ2-3, with 7 bases identical to TRBD1. Germline values: CDR1 MNHEY, CDR2 SMNVEV (reference sequence). V lost 4 bases to trimming and J lost 2 bases; unmatched junction nucleotides: 6. This CDR3 spans 15 amino acids. The CDR3 protein is CASSYLRGPTDTQYF. The DNA for the CDR3 is TGTGCCAGCAGTTACCTAAGGGGGCCCACAGATACGCAGTATTTT.

V is TRBV5-6 and J is TRBJ2-1, with 7 bases identical to TRBD2. The CDR3 consists of 15 residues. From germline, CDR1 is SGHDT and CDR2 YYEEEE. V trimming: 4 bases; J trimming: 3 bases; junction bases outside the gene matches: 7. CDR3 region: CASSPASGNYNEQFF. The CDR3 coding sequence is TGTGCCAGCAGCCCCGCTAGCGGCAACTACAATGAGCAGTTCTTC.

This sequence joins TRBV4-2 and TRBJ1-3; no definite D call. The CDR3 is 16 residues long. The V end was cut by 5 bases, the J end by 0 bases, with 14 bases between. Germline V CDR1 and CDR2: LGHNA, YNFKEQ. CDR3 in amino acids: CASSKAAQVSGNTIYF. Here the CDR3 DNA reads TGTGCCAGCAGCAAGGCGGCCCAAGTCTCTGGAAACACCATATATTTT.

This sequence joins TRBV7-2 and TRBJ2-1, with D perhaps matching TRBD2 (6 bases). The CDR3 is made up of 14 amino acids. V lost 1 base and J lost 3, with 7 bases in between. Germline CDR1 is SGHTA and CDR2 is FQGNSA. CDR3 nucleotides: TGTGCCAGCAGCTTAGGGCGGGGCTACAATGAGCAGTTCTTC. This codes for CASSLGRGYNEQFF.

The chain uses TRBV7-8 and TRBJ2-1; 8 bases align to TRBD2. The trim removed 5 bases at V and 3 bases at J, leaving 9 bases unmatched. CDR3 size: 16 residues. CDR1 and CDR2 (germline): SGHVS, FQNEAQ. The CDR3 reads CASSVLLAAGYNEQFF. The DNA of the CDR3 is TGTGCCAGCAGCGTATTACTAGCGGCGGGCTACAATGAGCAGTTCTTC. The full variable domain, rest sourced from reference TRBV7-8 and TRBJ2-1, is GAGVSQSPRYKVAKRGQDVALRCDPISGHVSLFWYQQALGQGPEFLTYFQNEAQLDKSGLPSDRFFAERPEGSVSTLKIQRTQQEDSAVYLCASSVLLAAGYNEQFFGPGTRLTVL.

The chain is built from TRBV19 and TRBJ1-3; 7 positions agree with TRBD1. Germline CDR1 and CDR2: LNHDA and SQIVND (reference sequence). Trimming cost V 5 bases and J 2 bases; bases outside gene matches: 12. CDR3 size: 17 residues. In DNA, the CDR3 is TGTGCCAGTAGTCGAAACCTACAGGGGCCTACTGGAAACACCATATATTTT. Translation: CASSRNLQGPTGNTIYF.